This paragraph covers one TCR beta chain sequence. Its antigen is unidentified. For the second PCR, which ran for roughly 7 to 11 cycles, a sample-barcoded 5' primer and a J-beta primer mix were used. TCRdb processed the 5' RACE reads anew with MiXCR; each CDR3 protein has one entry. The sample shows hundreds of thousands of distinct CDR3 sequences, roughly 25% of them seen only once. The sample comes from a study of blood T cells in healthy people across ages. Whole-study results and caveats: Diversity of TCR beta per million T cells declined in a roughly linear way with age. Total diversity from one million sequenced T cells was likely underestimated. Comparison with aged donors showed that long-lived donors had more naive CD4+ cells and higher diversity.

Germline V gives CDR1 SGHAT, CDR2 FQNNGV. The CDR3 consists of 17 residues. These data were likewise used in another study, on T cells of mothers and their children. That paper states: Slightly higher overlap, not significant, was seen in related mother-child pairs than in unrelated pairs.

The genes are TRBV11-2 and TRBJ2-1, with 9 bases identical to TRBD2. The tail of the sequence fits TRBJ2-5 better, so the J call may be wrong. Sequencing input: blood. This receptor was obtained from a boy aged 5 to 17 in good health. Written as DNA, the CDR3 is TGTGCCAGCAGCCCGCCCGTGGGACTAGCCTATAGGGAGACCCAGTACTTC. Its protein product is CASSPPVGLAYRETQYF.